These 14 T cell receptor beta chains were sequenced from one sample in a study of blood T cell repertoires in COVID-19. Sequenced by immunoSEQ multiplex PCR; TCRdb stores in-frame clones only, minus some. The sample consists of 250,000 or so clones, approximately 80% of them appearing once. The sequencing sample was made of peripheral blood. The receptors derive from a woman older than 75 with acute or convalescent COVID-19.

The chain is built from TRBV7-8 and TRBJ1-2; 7 nucleotides agree with TRBD1. The CDR3 contains 15 residues. Looked up from germline, CDR1 is SGHVS and CDR2 is FQNEAQ. The junction had 4 bases not matched to a gene; V was cut back by 2 bases and J by 1 base. CDR3 sequence: CASSLTGTDNYGYTF. CDR3 DNA: TGTGCCAGCAGCTTAACCGGGACAGATAACTATGGCTACACCTTC.

The chain carries TRBV5-6 and TRBJ1-2; the D gene is possibly TRBD1 (5 bases). The CDR3 sequence is 14 residues long. Trimming took off 4 bases at V and 4 bases at J, with 14 bases between the two ends. Germline V gene data show CDR1 as SGHDT and CDR2 as YYEEEE. CDR3 bases: TGTGCCAGCAGCCGGGGGTGGCAGGCCTATGGCTACACCTTC. Its translation: CASSRGWQAYGYTF.

The chain links TRBV29-1 to TRBJ2-1; D may be TRBD2 (6 bases). The V end was cut by 7 bases, the J end by 7 bases, with 23 bases between. CDR3 length equals 15 residues. Looked up from germline, CDR1 is SQVTM and CDR2 is ANQGSEA. The CDR3 spells CSAIKSPGTLNEQFF. CDR3 coding DNA: TGCAGCGCCATTAAGAGTCCCGGGACTTTGAATGAGCAGTTCTTC.

The chain is built from TRBV7-2 and TRBJ1-6; D is unresolved. CDR1 is SGHTA, CDR2 FQGNSA, per germline. Trimming left V 1 base short and J 8 bases short, with 15 bases between. This CDR3 has 16 residues. The CDR3 loop is CASSLGAPAPYSPLHF. The CDR3 nucleotides read TGTGCCAGCAGCTTAGGTGCCCCAGCGCCCTATTCACCCCTCCACTTT.

V is TRBV6-2 or TRBV6-3 and J is TRBJ2-2; 9 bases are a match to TRBD1. Germline assignment: CDR1 MNHEY and CDR2 SVGEGT. Unmatched junction bases numbered 12, after V lost 6 bases and J lost 7 bases. This CDR3 is built from 16 residues. CDR3 nucleotides: TGTGCCAGCAGCCTAACGGGGACAGGGAAGGTCGGGGAGCTGTTTTTT. Residues: CASSLTGTGKVGELFF.

This clone was counted a few times. This chain links TRBV6-6 with TRBJ2-1, with TRBD1 matching 7 bases. Germline CDR1 and CDR2: MNHNY and SVGAGI (reference sequence). The ends lost 10 bases at V and 2 bases at J; junction bases unmatched: 5. This CDR3 has 13 residues. For the CDR3, the DNA is TGTGCCACCACACAGGGGCCCTACAATGAGCAGTTCTTC. Encoded protein: CATTQGPYNEQFF.

By share, this clone counts as medium-sized (0.01 to 0.1%). The chain couples TRBV7-9 to TRBJ2-1, with 16 bases lining up with TRBD2. Germline V CDR1 and CDR2: SEHNR, FQNEAQ (reference sequence). The CDR3 contains 17 residues. The V and J ends lost 5 bases and 10 bases, in that order; junction bases with no gene match: 11. This chain's CDR3 is CASSHSGTSGGAGEQFF. CDR3 bases: TGTGCCAGCAGCCATTCCGGGACTAGCGGGGGGGCAGGGGAGCAGTTCTTC.

This clone was counted once. This chain's CDR3 is CASSQDRGAYEQYF. CDR3 coding DNA: TGCGCCAGCAGCCAGGACAGGGGCGCCTACGAGCAGTACTTC. The chain has TRBV4-1 and TRBJ2-7, with 9 bases that match TRBD1. V was pared by 3 bases and J by 2 bases, with 2 bases of the junction left unmatched. This CDR3 contains 14 residues. Germline CDR1 MGHRA, CDR2 YSYEKL.

This clone was counted a single time. The rearrangement joins TRBV18 to TRBJ1-4; no clear D gene. Deletions cut 3 bases from V and 5 bases from J, with 16 bases between. CDR3 length: 16 residues. CDR1 and CDR2 (germline): KGHSH, LQKENI. The CDR3 DNA sequence: TGTGCCAGCTCACCTCCTTTCGGACGGGAGAATGAAAAACTGTTTTTT. It codes for CASSPPFGRENEKLFF.

The chain joins TRBV6-5 to TRBJ2-2, with a possible D match to TRBD1 (5 bases). CDR1 is MNHEY and CDR2 is SVGAGI in the germline V gene. V dropped 2 bases and J dropped 6 bases, with 13 bases sitting between them. This CDR3 has 15 residues. The CDR3 DNA is TGTGCCAGCAGTTACAACCATCAGGGTGCCGGGGAGCTGTTTTTT. Translated, it gives CASSYNHQGAGELFF.

The chain recombines TRBV11-2 with TRBJ2-1; D gene unclear. CDR1 and CDR2 (germline): SGHAT, FQNNGV. With 5 bases removed from V and 0 bases from J, the gap between germline ends came to 11 bases. The CDR3 length is 15 residues. The CDR3 DNA follows: TGTGCCAGCAGCCGCGTTCGAAGCTCCTACAATGAGCAGTTCTTC. It translates to CASSRVRSSYNEQFF.

The chain is built from TRBV7-8 and TRBJ2-7; 7 nucleotides match TRBD1. CDR1 and CDR2 (germline): SGHVS, FQNEAQ. Losses at the gene ends were 7 bases for V and 4 bases for J; bases not matched to a gene: 10. CDR3 length equals 14 residues. This chain's CDR3 is CASTQQGQAYEQYF. CDR3 in DNA: TGTGCCAGCACCCAACAGGGGCAGGCTTACGAGCAGTACTTC.

The genes are TRBV7-8 and TRBJ2-1, with 13 positions matching TRBD2. Germline CDR1 is SGHVS and CDR2 is FQNEAQ. Germline trimming cut 5 bases from V and 6 bases from J; bases unmatched to any gene: 7. CDR3 size: 16 residues. Here the CDR3 reads CASSPTSGRALNEQFF. The DNA for the CDR3 is TGTGCCAGCAGCCCTACTAGCGGGAGGGCCCTCAATGAGCAGTTCTTC. Filled out from reference TRBV7-8 and TRBJ2-1, the complete variable domain reads GAGVSQSPRYKVAKRGQDVALRCDPISGHVSLFWYQQALGQGPEFLTYFQNEAQLDKSGLPSDRFFAERPEGSVSTLKIQRTQQEDSAVYLCASSPTSGRALNEQFFGPGTRLTVL.

The rearrangement links TRBV7-2 to TRBJ2-2; 8 nucleotides align to TRBD2. This CDR3 is built from 16 residues. The germline V gene encodes CDR1 SGHTA and CDR2 FQGNSA. After removal of 1 base from V and 7 bases from J, the junction contained 8 bases not matched to a gene. CDR3 loop: CASSLGVGTSVGELFF. As DNA, the CDR3 is TGTGCCAGCAGCTTAGGGGTCGGGACTAGTGTCGGGGAGCTGTTTTTT.